This T cell receptor (beta chain) was profiled in a study of CD8 T cells in ankylosing spondylitis. Study findings and constraints: Significant enrichment of disease-linked clones was reported in matched ankylosing spondylitis synovial fluid.

This CDR3 has 17 amino acids. Germline assignment: CDR1 SGHVS and CDR2 FQNEAQ. V lost 5 bases and J 2 bases, leaving 20 bases between the germline ends. This clonotype was detected a few times. Its specificity is not known. From the 5' RACE reads, TCRdb called clonotypes with MiXCR, one entry per CDR3 protein. The sample lists 50,000 to 70,000 distinct CDR3 sequences, roughly 6.2% occurring once. The TCR comes from a male donor with ankylosing spondylitis. The chain is built from TRBV7-8 and TRBJ2-3, with D possibly being TRBD2 (5 bases). Sequencing used synovial fluid, either unsorted or a sorted T cell fraction (not recorded which). This CDR3 is CASSPTLREKDTDTQYF. CDR3 in DNA: TGTGCCAGCAGCCCGACCCTGAGGGAGAAGGACACAGATACGCAGTATTTT.